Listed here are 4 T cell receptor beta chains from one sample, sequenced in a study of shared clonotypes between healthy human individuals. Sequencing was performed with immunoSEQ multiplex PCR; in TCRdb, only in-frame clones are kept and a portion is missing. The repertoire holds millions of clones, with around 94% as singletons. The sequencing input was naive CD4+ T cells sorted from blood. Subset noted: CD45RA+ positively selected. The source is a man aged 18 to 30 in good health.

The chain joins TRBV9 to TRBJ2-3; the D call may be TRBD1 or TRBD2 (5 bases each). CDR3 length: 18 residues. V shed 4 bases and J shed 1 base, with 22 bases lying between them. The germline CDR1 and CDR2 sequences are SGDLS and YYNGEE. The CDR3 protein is CASSSPEGLSPGTDTQYF. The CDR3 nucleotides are TGTGCCAGCAGCTCCCCCGAGGGGCTTTCTCCGGGCACAGATACGCAGTATTTT.

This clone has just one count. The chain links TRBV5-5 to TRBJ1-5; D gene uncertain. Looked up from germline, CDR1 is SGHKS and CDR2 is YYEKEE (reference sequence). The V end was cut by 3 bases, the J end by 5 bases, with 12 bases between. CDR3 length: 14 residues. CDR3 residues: CASSSADGDQPQHF. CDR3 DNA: TGTGCCAGCAGCTCGGCGGACGGGGATCAGCCCCAGCATTTT.

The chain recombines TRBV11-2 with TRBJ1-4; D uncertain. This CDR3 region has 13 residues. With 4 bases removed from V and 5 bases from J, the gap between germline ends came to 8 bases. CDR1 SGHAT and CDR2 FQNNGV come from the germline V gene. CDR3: CASSSQPNEKLFF. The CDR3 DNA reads TGTGCCAGCAGCTCTCAGCCAAATGAAAAACTGTTTTTT. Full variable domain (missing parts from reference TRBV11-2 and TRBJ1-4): EAGVAQSPRYKIIEKRQSVAFWCNPISGHATLYWYQQILGQGPKLLIQFQNNGVVDDSQLPKDRFSAERLKGVDSTLKIQPAKLEDSAVYLCASSSQPNEKLFFGSGTQLSVL.

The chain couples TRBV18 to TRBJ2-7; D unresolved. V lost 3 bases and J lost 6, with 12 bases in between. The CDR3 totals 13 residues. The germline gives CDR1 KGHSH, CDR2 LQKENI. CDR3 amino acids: CASSPMPRLEQYF. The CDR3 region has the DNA TGTGCCAGCTCACCTATGCCTAGACTCGAGCAGTACTTC.